These 20 T cell receptor beta chains were sequenced from one sample in a study of T cell responses to AZD1222 COVID-19 vaccine. Sequenced by immunoSEQ multiplex PCR; TCRdb stores in-frame clones only, minus some. The repertoire includes 100,000 to 150,000 clones, roughly 89% of them detected once, and 25% to 35% sits in the top ten. Specimen: peripheral blood, collected on day 0 of AZD1222 vaccination. The receptors stem from an adult in good health.

The V and J genes are TRBV27 and TRBJ2-3; TRBD2 agrees at 10 bases. From germline, CDR1 is MNHEY and CDR2 SMNVEV (reference sequence). With V trimmed by 5 bases and J by 3 bases, 5 bases remained unmatched. This CDR3 region has 15 residues. The CDR3 loop is CASSALAGTTDTQYF. As DNA, the CDR3 is TGTGCCAGCAGTGCACTAGCGGGAACGACAGATACGCAGTATTTT.

The genes are TRBV19 and TRBJ2-2; TRBD2 matches at 7 bases. Germline V gene sequence: CDR1 LNHDA, CDR2 SQIVND (reference sequence). V lost 6 bases and J lost 5; bases outside the gene matches: 3. This CDR3 has 13 amino acids. The CDR3 loop reads CASRPLATGELFF. The CDR3 DNA is TGTGCCAGTAGGCCACTAGCGACCGGGGAGCTGTTTTTT.

Written as DNA, the CDR3 is TGTGCCAGCAGCCTATCGGGGACTAGCGGGGGGTTGGATACGCAGTATTTT. This sequence encodes CASSLSGTSGGLDTQYF. The chain links TRBV4-2 to TRBJ2-3; 15 nucleotides match TRBD2. J lost 6 bases, V lost 4 bases, and 8 bases had no gene match. The V gene's germline CDR1 is LGHNA and CDR2 YNFKEQ. CDR3 length: 17 amino acids.

The chain employs TRBV9 and TRBJ2-1; D might be TRBD2 (5 bases). Germline CDR1 and CDR2: SGDLS and YYNGEE. The CDR3 is 17 amino acids. V was cut by 0 bases and J by 0 bases, with 13 bases left in between. As DNA, the CDR3 is TGTGCCAGCAGCGTAGGTAGTAGCGTTAGCTCCTACAATGAGCAGTTCTTC. It translates to CASSVGSSVSSYNEQFF. The whole variable domain, filled in from reference TRBV9 and TRBJ2-1, reads DSGVTQTPKHLITATGQRVTLRCSPRSGDLSVYWYQQSLDQGLQFLIQYYNGEERAKGNILERFSAQQFPDLHSELNLSSLELGDSALYFCASSVGSSVSSYNEQFFGPGTRLTVL.

The CDR3 DNA sequence: TGTGCCAGCAGCCCTCAAGTTAACACTGAAGCTTTCTTT. Its protein is CASSPQVNTEAFF. The chain links TRBV12-3 or TRBV12-4 to TRBJ1-1; no definite D call. V was pared by 6 bases and J by 2 bases, with 10 bases between. The CDR3 is 13 amino acids.

The chain uses TRBV7-2 and TRBJ2-1; D gene uncertain. The CDR3 length is 14 residues. V gave up 0 bases and J gave up 1 base, with 4 bases separating them. Germline V CDR1 and CDR2: SGHTA, FQGNSA. The CDR3 coding sequence is TGTGCCAGCAGCTTAGCGGATTCCTACAATGAGCAGTTCTTC. As protein: CASSLADSYNEQFF.

This clone was recorded a few times. The genes are TRBV5-1 and TRBJ2-7; a weak D match, TRBD1 (5 bases). Looked up from germline, CDR1 is SGHRS and CDR2 is YFSETQ. CDR3 length equals 12 residues. Trimming removed 4 bases at V and 3 bases at J, with 8 bases between. In DNA, the CDR3 is TGCGCCAGCAGCCCAGGGTTCTACGAGCAGTACTTC. Its protein is CASSPGFYEQYF.

This chain links TRBV19 with TRBJ1-4, with D unresolved. V was cut by 5 bases and J by 5 bases, with 15 bases left in between. The length of the CDR3 is 15 residues. Looked up from germline, CDR1 is LNHDA and CDR2 is SQIVND (reference sequence). The CDR3 coding sequence is TGTGCCAGTAGTCAAAGAGGACGGATCAATGAAAAACTGTTTTTT. This codes for CASSQRGRINEKLFF.

This clone was detected only once. The chain carries TRBV2 and TRBJ2-1; weak D call: TRBD1 (6 bases). Trimming removed 9 bases from V and 8 bases from J, with 20 bases in between. The CDR3 has 14 amino acids. Germline CDR1 is SNHLY and CDR2 is FYNNEI. The CDR3 nucleotides read TGTGCCAGTTACCGGACAGCGACAAGGGATGAGCAGTTCTTC. Its protein product is CASYRTATRDEQFF.

About this clone itself: The sample has other DNA sequences that encode this CDR3 too. The J gene is TRBJ1-5, the V gene TRBV2; D call uncertain. V dropped 3 bases and J dropped 3 bases, with 9 bases sitting between them. There are 14 residues in the CDR3. CDR1 SNHLY and CDR2 FYNNEI come from the germline V gene. The CDR3 coding sequence is TGTGCCAGCAGTGAGGGAGCCCCCAATCAGCCCCAGCATTTT. Its protein product is CASSEGAPNQPQHF.

This chain connects TRBV9 to TRBJ2-1; 9 nucleotides agree with TRBD1. Germline V gives CDR1 SGDLS, CDR2 YYNGEE. With V trimmed by 7 bases and J by 8 bases, 13 bases remained unmatched. The CDR3 is 15 residues long. CDR3 amino acids: CASSTVGQGIDEQFF. The CDR3 DNA reads TGTGCCAGCTCCACAGTCGGACAGGGGATCGATGAGCAGTTCTTC.

CDR3 protein: CASSIRDGGTGAKEAFF. For the CDR3, the DNA is TGTGCCAGTAGTATTAGGGATGGGGGGACAGGGGCTAAAGAAGCTTTCTTT. V and J are TRBV19 and TRBJ1-1; 10 bases are shared with TRBD1. This CDR3 contains 17 residues. V was clipped by 3 bases and J by 8 bases; unmatched bases: 15. Germline V CDR1 and CDR2: LNHDA, SQIVND (reference sequence).

The V call is TRBV5-4, the J call TRBJ2-2, with TRBD2 matching 13 bases. Germline V CDR1 and CDR2: SGHNT, YYREEE (reference sequence). The V segment lost 0 bases and the J segment 5 bases; nucleotides outside the gene matches: 7. The CDR3 sequence is 18 residues long. The CDR3 loop reads CASSLAGTSGARTGELFF. The CDR3 coding sequence is TGTGCCAGCAGCTTGGCGGGGACTAGCGGGGCGAGGACCGGGGAGCTGTTTTTT. Using reference TRBV5-4 and TRBJ2-2 for the parts outside the CDR3, the full variable domain is ETGVTQSPTHLIKTRGQQVTLRCSSQSGHNTVSWYQQALGQGPQFIFQYYREEENGRGNFPPRFSGLQFPNYSSELNVNALELDDSALYLCASSLAGTSGARTGELFFGEGSRLTVL.

The chain uses TRBV11-3 and TRBJ1-1, with TRBD1 identical over 7 bases. The V segment lost 5 bases and the J segment 1 base; nucleotides outside the gene matches: 4. The CDR3 consists of 14 residues. Per the germline V gene, CDR1 is SGHNT and CDR2 is YENEEA. This CDR3 reads CASSPTGWNTEAFF. The DNA of the CDR3 is TGTGCCAGCAGCCCGACAGGGTGGAACACTGAAGCTTTCTTT.

The sample holds a few counts of this clone. The chain carries TRBV7-2 and TRBJ1-6; D is unclear. The CDR3 is 20 amino acids. Looked up from germline, CDR1 is SGHTA and CDR2 is FQGNSA. V shed 0 bases and J shed 0 bases, with 18 bases lying between them. In DNA form, the CDR3 reads TGTGCCAGCAGCTTAGCATACGCTGGGCCAGCCGGCTCCTATAATTCACCCCTCCACTTT. Translation gives CASSLAYAGPAGSYNSPLHF.

This rearrangement joins TRBV2 to TRBJ2-1; tentative D call: TRBD1 (5 bases). CDR1 is SNHLY, CDR2 FYNNEI, per germline. Trimming removed 2 bases from V and 6 bases from J, with 14 bases in between. The CDR3 covers 15 residues. The CDR3 loop is CASSELAGFTNEQFF. CDR3 coding DNA: TGTGCCAGCAGTGAACTGGCAGGGTTTACCAATGAGCAGTTCTTC.

This clone showed up just once. This chain connects TRBV18 to TRBJ1-6; D call uncertain. V was trimmed by 2 bases and J by 0 bases, leaving 5 bases between them. Germline CDR1 and CDR2: KGHSH and LQKENI. This CDR3 contains 15 residues. CDR3 sequence: CASSPGSSYNSPLHF. CDR3 sequence (DNA): TGTGCCAGCTCACCAGGGAGCTCCTATAATTCACCCCTCCACTTT.

The chain uses TRBV4-2 and TRBJ1-1, with TRBD1 matching 7 bases. Germline assignment: CDR1 LGHNA and CDR2 YNFKEQ. CDR3 length: 14 residues. V trimming: 5 bases; J trimming: 1 base; junction bases outside the gene matches: 4. For the CDR3, the DNA is TGTGCCAGCAGCGAACAGGGGTGGAACACTGAAGCTTTCTTT. This translates into CASSEQGWNTEAFF.

CDR3 in amino acids: CASNPTGGSGNNEQFF. In DNA form, the CDR3 reads TGTGCCAGCAACCCAACTGGGGGTAGCGGGAACAATGAGCAGTTCTTC. The chain joins TRBV9 to TRBJ2-1; 8 bases are shared with TRBD2. V lost 6 bases, J lost 5 bases, and 13 bases stayed unmatched. This CDR3 spans 16 amino acids. Germline-derived CDR1 and CDR2 are SGDLS and YYNGEE.

The genes are TRBV5-1 and TRBJ2-4; possibly TRBD1 or TRBD2 for D (5 bases each). The CDR3 extends over 15 amino acids. Germline CDR1 SGHRS, CDR2 YFSETQ. Trimming removed 4 bases at V and 7 bases at J, with 18 bases between. This chain's CDR3 is CASSPEGPPGNIQYF. CDR3 in DNA: TGCGCCAGCAGCCCCGAGGGGCCTCCGGGCAACATTCAGTACTTC.